The rows below give T cell receptor beta chains drawn from one sample of a study of CD8+ T cells in alopecia areata. Profiling relied on immunoSEQ multiplex PCR, and the TCRdb table lists in-frame clones only, not all of them. The sample lists 100,000 to 150,000 clones; approximately 48% were seen once. The sequencing used CD8+ T cells sorted from blood, collected at week 0. The receptors were gathered from a human donor with alopecia areata. The CDR3 runs from the conserved cysteine through the conserved F or W. A D gene is named only where the DNA matches it firmly. Size is stated for part of the rows, as once, few or many counts, or as a class when the clone is expanded.

j_call v_call clone_size d_call cdr3_aa cdr3_nt
TRBJ2-2 TRBV6-6 - TRBD1 CAISPRDSPGELFF TGTGCCATCTCGCCCCGGGACAGTCCCGGGGAGCTGTTTTTT
TRBJ2-2 TRBV25-1 - TRBD1 CASSESGGTGELFF TGTGCCAGCAGTGAATCAGGGGGCACCGGGGAGCTGTTTTTT
TRBJ2-7 TRBV6-5 - TRBD1 CASKLGQGTYEQYF TGTGCCAGCAAGCTCGGACAGGGGACCTACGAGCAGTACTTC
TRBJ1-4 TRBV29-1 - - CSVVPAGRRLKLFF TGCAGCGTTGTCCCCGCAGGCCGCCGGTTAAAACTGTTTTTT
TRBJ2-1 TRBV15 once - CATSRGGESTYNEQFF TGTGCCACCAGCAGAGGCGGGGAGTCAACCTACAATGAGCAGTTCTTC
TRBJ1-2 TRBV5-1 - - CASTSSEGFGYGYTF TGCGCCAGCACATCGTCGGAGGGTTTTGGATATGGCTACACCTTC
TRBJ2-7 TRBV13 once - CASSLGEPSYEQYF TGTGCCAGCAGCTTAGGGGAACCCTCCTACGAGCAGTACTTC
TRBJ1-1 TRBV14 few - CASSLRLVTEAFF TGTGCCAGCAGCCTCCGTCTGGTCACTGAAGCTTTCTTT
TRBJ1-1 TRBV7-8 few - CASSWDPNTEAFF TGTGCCAGCAGCTGGGACCCTAACACTGAAGCTTTCTTT
TRBJ2-2 TRBV30 - - CAWSVPLSGELFF TGTGCCTGGAGTGTACCCCTTTCGGGGGAGCTGTTTTTT
TRBJ2-7 TRBV30 - - CAWSVGAGYSYEQYF TGTGCCTGGAGTGTAGGGGCAGGCTACTCCTACGAGCAGTACTTC
TRBJ2-3 TRBV5-1 once TRBD2 CASRSTSGGAADTQYF TGCGCCAGCAGATCCACTAGCGGGGGGGCCGCAGATACGCAGTATTTT
TRBJ2-1 TRBV30 few - CAWSVGNEQFF TGTGCCTGGAGTGTTGGGAATGAGCAGTTCTTC
TRBJ1-1 TRBV12-5 few TRBD1 CASGLTDRWGPEAFF TGTGCTAGTGGTTTGACGGACAGGTGGGGCCCTGAAGCTTTCTTT
TRBJ2-5 TRBV6-5 many - CASSYAPTETQYF TGTGCCAGCAGTTACGCCCCGACGGAGACCCAGTACTTC
TRBJ2-1 TRBV9 - - CASSVLGGEQFF TGTGCCAGCAGCGTATTAGGAGGTGAGCAGTTCTTC
TRBJ1-2 TRBV5-4 - - CASSLTGLGDGYTF TGTGCCAGCAGCTTAACAGGGTTGGGAGATGGCTACACCTTC
TRBJ2-5 TRBV14 few - CASSQDHATQYF TGTGCCAGCAGCCAAGATCATGCGACCCAGTACTTC